This T cell receptor beta chain stems from a study of OX40 agonist ivuxolimab in advanced cancers. Study-level information: The dose-escalation cohort had hepatocellular carcinoma, melanoma, renal cell or head and neck cancer. A mean age of around 66 years, range about 23 to 80, was recorded, and under 85% were male.

There are 13 residues in the CDR3. Germline assignment: CDR1 SGHRS and CDR2 YFSETQ. V was cut by 0 bases and J by 5 bases, with 8 bases left in between. As for this clone: The identical CDR3 is also encoded by other nucleotide sequences in the sample.

Assay: immunoSEQ multiplex PCR; the TCRdb copy retains only in-frame clones and omits some. The top ten clones hold over 50% of a sample with about 46,000 clones, just over 85% of them seen once. Sequenced here: CD4+ or CD8+ T cells sorted from blood, sampled in a trial of the OX40 agonist ivuxolimab. V usage is TRBV5-1 and J usage is TRBJ1-1, with D perhaps matching TRBD1 (5 bases). This sequence originates from an adult with an advanced solid tumor such as melanoma, head and neck, liver or kidney cancer. The CDR3 protein is CASSLDGGTEAFF. CDR3 coding DNA: TGCGCCAGCAGCTTGGACGGGGGGACTGAAGCTTTCTTT.